Listed below are T cell receptor beta chains from one sample, sequenced in a study of control samples from healthy donors and cancer patients. Generated by immunoSEQ multiplex PCR, the TCRdb table keeps only in-frame clones and is missing some. The data contain around 230,000 clones, about 95% of them singletons. Input material: blood. Source of these receptors: a man aged 50-59 years in good health. Each CDR3 is given with its conserved first and last residue. The D gene is left open where the match is weak. Part of the rows lack a size; the others show once, few, many or a class for expanded clones.

D gene	J gene	clone size	V gene	CDR3 protein	CDR3 DNA
TRBD1	TRBJ1-5	NA	TRBV24-1	CATSDNGQGECQPQHF	TGTGCCACCAGTGACAATGGACAGGGGGAATGTCAGCCCCAGCATTTT
NA	TRBJ1-4	NA	TRBV6-6	CAGSPGRKGGEKLFF	TGTGCCGGCTCCCCGGGGCGTAAAGGTGGAGAAAAACTGTTTTTT
NA	TRBJ2-3	NA	TRBV5-1	CASSLGPSWGDTQYF	TGCGCCAGCAGCTTGGGCCCGTCCTGGGGAGATACGCAGTATTTT
TRBD1	TRBJ1-5	few	TRBV6-2/TRBV6-3	CASSLDRPNSNQPQHF	TGTGCCAGCAGTTTGGACAGGCCCAATAGCAATCAGCCCCAGCATTTT
TRBD1	TRBJ2-5	NA	TRBV6-6	CASSPDRGGTQYF	TGTGCCAGCAGTCCGGACAGGGGAGGGACCCAGTACTTC
NA	TRBJ2-4	once	TRBV6-5	CASSKHDLAKNIQYF	TGTGCCAGCAGTAAACACGACTTAGCCAAAAACATTCAGTACTTC
NA	TRBJ2-7	NA	TRBV7-2	CASSFSSGGWTYEQYF	TGTGCCAGCAGCTTTTCCTCTGGGGGGTGGACCTACGAGCAGTACTTC
TRBD1	TRBJ2-1	NA	TRBV19	CASSLGSTGSDEQFF	TGTGCCAGTAGTCTCGGGTCGACAGGGTCCGACGAGCAGTTCTTC
TRBD2	TRBJ2-3	NA	TRBV7-9	CASSPGLEVPDTQYF	TGTGCCAGCAGCCCGGGACTAGAGGTACCAGATACGCAGTATTTT
NA	TRBJ2-3	NA	TRBV7-9	CASSSWARTGPDTQYF	TGTGCCAGCAGCTCGTGGGCCCGAACAGGCCCAGATACGCAGTATTTT
NA	TRBJ1-1	NA	TRBV9	CASSPSPSNTEAFF	TGTGCCAGCAGCCCCTCCCCCAGCAACACTGAAGCTTTCTTT
NA	TRBJ1-2	NA	TRBV6-5	CASSLTQLMNYGYTF	TGTGCCAGCAGCTTAACCCAATTGATGAACTATGGCTACACCTTC
NA	TRBJ1-3	NA	TRBV11-2	CASSLDGGNGNTIYF	TGTGCCAGCAGCTTAGATGGGGGTAATGGAAACACCATATATTTT
TRBD1	TRBJ1-5	NA	TRBV7-8	CASGRQGNQPQHF	TGTGCCAGCGGTAGACAGGGGAATCAGCCCCAGCATTTT
NA	TRBJ2-7	NA	TRBV7-2	CASSALGLPREADF	TGTGCCAGCAGCGCACTTGGATTGCCCAGGGAGGCAGACTTC
NA	TRBJ2-3	NA	TRBV6-5	CASRRDGDTQYF	TGTGCCAGCCGCCGGGACGGTGATACGCAGTATTTT
NA	TRBJ2-2	NA	TRBV5-1	CASSLARGTNTGELFF	TGCGCCAGCAGCTTGGCCCGCGGGACCAACACCGGGGAGCTGTTTTTT
NA	TRBJ1-5	once	TRBV7-2	CASSLSVGGHQPQHF	TGTGCCAGCAGCTTATCGGTCGGGGGCCATCAGCCCCAGCATTTT
NA	TRBJ1-2	NA	TRBV9	CASSNRPDVIGGYTF	TGTGCCAGCAGCAACCGTCCGGACGTGATCGGGGGCTACACCTTC
NA	TRBJ2-7	NA	TRBV2	CASREGAISYEQYF	TGTGCCAGCAGGGAGGGGGCCATCTCCTACGAGCAGTACTTC
TRBD1	TRBJ2-3	NA	TRBV5-1	CASSLGTGADTQYF	TGCGCCAGCAGCCTGGGGACAGGGGCAGATACGCAGTATTTT
NA	TRBJ2-3	NA	TRBV6-5	CASSYSIRGTDTQYF	TGTGCCAGCAGTTACTCTATCAGGGGCACAGATACGCAGTATTTT
NA	TRBJ2-2	NA	TRBV19	CASSIYEGVTGELFF	TGTGCCAGTAGTATTTATGAGGGAGTCACCGGGGAGCTGTTTTTT
TRBD2	TRBJ2-7	NA	TRBV7-2	CASSPLGLAGGYEQYF	TGTGCCAGCAGCCCCCTTGGACTAGCGGGGGGGTACGAGCAGTACTTC
NA	TRBJ1-2	NA	TRBV19	CASSIKVAGFPEGYTF	TGTGCCAGTAGTATAAAAGTAGCTGGCTTTCCGGAGGGCTACACCTTC
TRBD1	TRBJ2-3	NA	TRBV5-8	CASSSTGTGRTDTQYF	TGTGCCAGCAGCTCTACCGGGACAGGGAGGACAGATACGCAGTATTTT
NA	TRBJ1-6	NA	TRBV2	CASSKGSVWNSPLHF	TGTGCCAGCAGTAAGGGTTCTGTATGGAATTCACCCCTCCACTTT
NA	TRBJ2-7	NA	TRBV5-1	CASSLAERYEQYF	TGCGCCAGCAGCTTGGCCGAGAGGTACGAGCAGTACTTC
NA	TRBJ1-1	NA	TRBV29-1	CSVGGGHRDNTEAFF	TGCAGCGTAGGAGGAGGTCACCGGGATAACACTGAAGCTTTCTTT
TRBD1	TRBJ1-5	NA	TRBV4-2	CASSWGQGDNQPQHF	TGTGCCAGCAGCTGGGGACAGGGAGACAATCAGCCCCAGCATTTT
NA	TRBJ1-3	NA	TRBV7-2	CASSLGWEGNTIYF	TGTGCCAGCAGCTTAGGGTGGGAAGGAAACACCATATATTTT
NA	TRBJ2-1	NA	TRBV11-2	CASSLDPGATLPSYNEQFF	TGTGCCAGCAGCTTAGATCCCGGAGCTACACTGCCTTCCTACAATGAGCAGTTCTTC
NA	TRBJ1-1	NA	TRBV3-1/TRBV3-2	CASSQYDRGASTEAFF	TGTGCCAGCAGCCAATATGACCGGGGGGCAAGCACTGAAGCTTTCTTT
NA	TRBJ1-3	NA	TRBV5-1	CASSFGAQASGNTIYF	TGCGCCAGCAGCTTTGGGGCCCAGGCGAGTGGAAACACCATATATTTT
NA	TRBJ1-2	NA	TRBV2	CASSETGRSMGYTF	TGTGCCAGCAGTGAAACGGGCCGATCGATGGGTTACACCTTC
TRBD1	TRBJ2-1	NA	TRBV28	CASIPGQGAPNEQFF	TGTGCCAGCATACCGGGACAGGGGGCGCCCAATGAGCAGTTCTTC
NA	TRBJ2-3	NA	TRBV5-1	CASSLADTQYF	TGCGCCAGCAGCTTAGCAGATACGCAGTATTTT
NA	TRBJ1-3	NA	TRBV7-2	CASSSQQGGNTIYF	TGTGCCAGCAGCTCACAACAGGGAGGAAACACCATATATTTT
NA	TRBJ1-1	few	TRBV6-5	CASSYSKGNVEAFF	TGTGCCAGCAGTTACTCGAAAGGGAATGTCGAAGCTTTCTTT
NA	TRBJ1-1	NA	TRBV27	CASSLSGAVTEAFF	TGTGCCAGCAGTTTATCAGGGGCGGTCACTGAAGCTTTCTTT
TRBD1	TRBJ1-1	NA	TRBV3-1/TRBV3-2	CASSPSGTGEAFF	TGTGCCAGCAGCCCCTCCGGGACAGGGGAAGCTTTCTTT
NA	TRBJ1-4	once	TRBV25-1	CASSEETGKSTNEKLFF	TGTGCCAGCAGTGAAGAAACAGGGAAGTCAACTAATGAAAAACTGTTTTTT
TRBD1	TRBJ1-2	NA	TRBV5-1	CASSLEDRGRAYTF	TGCGCCAGCAGCTTGGAGGACAGGGGCCGTGCCTACACCTTC
TRBD1	TRBJ1-1	NA	TRBV19	CASSIGQGLGNTEAFF	TGTGCCAGTAGTATTGGACAGGGGCTCGGGAACACTGAAGCTTTCTTT
TRBD1	TRBJ1-1	NA	TRBV18	CASSPVDPYRGLEAFF	TGTGCCAGCTCACCAGTTGATCCTTACAGGGGGCTTGAAGCTTTCTTT
NA	TRBJ2-6	NA	TRBV9	CASSVGLSGANVLTF	TGTGCCAGCAGCGTAGGCCTCTCTGGGGCCAACGTCCTGACTTTC
NA	TRBJ1-1	NA	TRBV19	CASSISGQEAFF	TGTGCCAGTAGTATTTCGGGTCAGGAAGCTTTCTTT
TRBD1	TRBJ1-1	NA	TRBV28	CASSPSGTGGTEAFF	TGTGCCAGCAGTCCCTCCGGGACAGGGGGGACTGAAGCTTTCTTT
NA	TRBJ1-1	NA	TRBV7-2	CASSPTTGPRAFF	TGTGCCAGCAGCCCCACCACAGGGCCCAGAGCTTTCTTT
NA	TRBJ2-3	NA	TRBV2	CASNPNRATDTQYF	TGTGCCAGCAACCCAAACAGGGCCACAGATACGCAGTATTTT
TRBD1	TRBJ1-5	NA	TRBV2	CASSWTGGGQPQHF	TGTGCCAGCAGTTGGACAGGGGGCGGTCAGCCCCAGCATTTT
NA	TRBJ1-6	NA	TRBV6-6	CASSYTRVVNSPLHF	TGTGCCAGCAGTTACACCAGGGTAGTGAATTCACCCCTCCACTTT
NA	TRBJ1-2	NA	TRBV20-1	CRQGYDGYTF	TGCAGACAGGGATACGATGGCTACACCTTC